This T cell receptor (beta chain) was obtained from a study of blood T cells in healthy people across ages. The overall study: Template switching retrieved approximately one barcoded beta molecule for each two T cells. Study results and caveats: Donors of long life had a larger count of naive CD4+ cells and greater diversity than aged donors. Conclusively comparing naive with antigen-experienced cells was impossible with unsorted PBMCs.

CDR3 length: 16 amino acids. Only a few counts were recorded for this clonotype. No antigen is known for it. Relative to the germline gene, one junction end is altered; a read error may explain this. Primed by a sample-barcoded 5' primer and a J-beta primer mix, a second PCR proceeded for 7 to 11 cycles. TCRdb reprocessed the 5' RACE reads via MiXCR and lists one record per CDR3 protein. The sample lists over 950,000 distinct CDR3 sequences, roughly two fifths occurring once. Material for sequencing was blood. The receptor was derived from a man younger than 30 in good health. V usage is TRBV12-3 or TRBV12-4 and J usage is TRBJ2-1, with a tentative D call TRBD2 (5 bases). The CDR3 DNA sequence: TGTGCCAGCATTTTAGGTGATAGCGCCCTGCTAGATGAGCAGTTCTTC. It translates to CASILGDSALLDEQFF.